A single sample gave rise to the 12 T cell receptor beta chains below, sequenced in a study of blood T cell repertoires in COVID-19 (dated by TCRdb to the early 2020s). The protocol used for the library was the immunoSEQ multiplex PCR assay. Drawn from immuneACCESS, this table holds only the in-frame rearrangements with V and J called that TCRdb kept. Clones are partly lost; checked studies trace under half to an unresolved V gene and leave the rest unexplained. For this sample the table gives some 140,000 clones, of which around three quarters were detected only once. Together, the top ten hold roughly 1.5% of the sample. Input material: peripheral blood. Receptors originate from a man aged 80 or over with acute or convalescent COVID-19.

This sequence joins TRBV11-3 and TRBJ2-3, with TRBD1 identical over 7 bases. The CDR3 contains 16 residues. V trimming: 4 bases; J trimming: 4 bases; junction bases outside the gene matches: 11. Germline values: CDR1 SGHNT, CDR2 YENEEA. CDR3 in DNA: TGTGCCAGCAGCTCCTACGACAGGGATCCTTCAGATACGCAGTATTTT. This gives the protein CASSSYDRDPSDTQYF.

The rearrangement uses TRBV19 and TRBJ1-2; D is uncertain. This CDR3 spans 15 amino acids. Trimming cost V 0 bases and J 4 bases, with 12 bases left between them. CDR1 and CDR2 (germline): LNHDA, SQIVND (reference sequence). CDR3 sequence (DNA): TGTGCCAGTAGTATAGACGCCCGGGGATTCTATGGCTACACCTTC. Encoded protein: CASSIDARGFYGYTF.

J is TRBJ1-2 and V is TRBV5-1; possible D gene TRBD1, 5 bases. The CDR3 has 15 amino acids. CDR1 is SGHRS, CDR2 YFSETQ, per germline. Trimming took 5 bases from V and 3 from J, leaving 17 bases between them. CDR3 sequence reads: CASRKGSGRDYGYTF. In DNA, the CDR3 is TGCGCCAGCAGGAAGGGGTCCGGGCGCGACTATGGCTACACCTTC.

J is TRBJ2-5 and V is TRBV27; D gene uncertain. This CDR3 region has 16 residues. The germline CDR1 and CDR2 sequences are MNHEY and SMNVEV (reference sequence). V lost 0 bases and J 1 base, leaving 12 bases between the germline ends. This CDR3 is CASSLSYGGLQETQYF. The CDR3 DNA sequence: TGTGCCAGCAGTTTATCGTACGGCGGCCTCCAAGAGACCCAGTACTTC.

This chain uses TRBV5-1 with TRBJ1-1; D not resolved. V lost 1 base and J 1 base, leaving 8 bases between the germline ends. The CDR3 has 14 residues. Germline V gene data show CDR1 as SGHRS and CDR2 as YFSETQ. The DNA for the CDR3 is TGCGCCAGCAGCTTGAATGGGAGGAACACTGAAGCTTTCTTT. Its translation is CASSLNGRNTEAFF.

This clone showed up just a few times. The chain joins TRBV15 to TRBJ1-1; 9 bases line up with TRBD1. This CDR3 has 16 residues. Losses at the gene ends were 0 bases for V and 1 base for J; bases not matched to a gene: 3. CDR1 LNHNV and CDR2 YYDKDF come from the germline V gene (reference sequence). CDR3 amino acids: CATSRERDRANTEAFF. In DNA, the CDR3 is TGTGCCACCAGCAGAGAGCGGGACAGGGCGAACACTGAAGCTTTCTTT. The entire variable domain, with the rest obtained from reference TRBV15 and TRBJ1-1, is as follows: DAMVIQNPRYQVTQFGKPVTLSCSQTLNHNVMYWYQQKSSQAPKLLFHYYDKDFNNEADTPDNFQSRRPNTSFCFLDIRSPGLGDTAMYLCATSRERDRANTEAFFGQGTRLTVV.

Here the CDR3 reads CSVRIQETQYF. The CDR3 coding sequence is TGCAGCGTTAGAATTCAGGAGACCCAGTACTTC. The chain uses TRBV29-1 and TRBJ2-5; D is unresolved. This CDR3 has 11 residues. Between the trimmed V and J ends, which lost 5 bases and 5 bases, there was a span of 9 bases. Germline CDR1 reads SQVTM; CDR2 reads ANQGSEA.

The CDR3 is CASSELVSTDTQYF. Here the CDR3 DNA reads TGTGCCAGCAGTGAATTAGTTAGCACAGATACGCAGTATTTT. This rearrangement joins TRBV2 to TRBJ2-3; D remains unclear. V was clipped by 2 bases and J by 0 bases, with 6 bases between them. The CDR3 is 14 residues long. The germline V gene has CDR1 SNHLY and CDR2 FYNNEI.

V gene TRBV5-1 combines with J gene TRBJ1-2; TRBD1 might be the D (5 bases). The CDR3 sequence is 13 residues long. V lost 0 bases, J lost 8 bases, and 11 bases lay in between. Germline CDR1 and CDR2: SGHRS and YFSETQ. This chain's CDR3 is CASSLGQMDGYTF. The CDR3 coding sequence is TGCGCCAGCAGCTTGGGACAGATGGACGGCTACACCTTC.

This chain uses TRBV11-2 with TRBJ2-4; tentative D call: TRBD1 (6 bases). V lost 5 bases to trimming and J lost 3 bases, with 20 bases between them. The CDR3 runs 17 residues. In germline, CDR1 is SGHAT, CDR2 FQNNGV. CDR3 loop: CASSPIPDRHLKNIQYF. CDR3 bases: TGTGCCAGCAGCCCAATTCCTGACAGGCACCTCAAAAACATTCAGTACTTC.

V is TRBV5-1 and J is TRBJ1-1; D might be TRBD1 (6 bases). The V end was cut by 0 bases, the J end by 8 bases, with 8 bases between. Germline assignment: CDR1 SGHRS and CDR2 YFSETQ. This CDR3 comprises 12 residues. CDR3 in DNA: TGCGCCAGCAGCTTGGAGGGGACAGAAGCTTTCTTT. Translation gives CASSLEGTEAFF.

The chain carries TRBV18 and TRBJ1-5; TRBD1 might be the D (5 bases). Germline CDR1 and CDR2: KGHSH and LQKENI. The V end lost 4 bases, the J end lost 4 bases, and 11 bases lay between the germline ends. The CDR3 has 14 amino acids. The CDR3 sequence is CASSQGTWNQPQHF. For the CDR3, the DNA is TGTGCCAGCTCACAAGGGACTTGGAATCAGCCCCAGCATTTT.